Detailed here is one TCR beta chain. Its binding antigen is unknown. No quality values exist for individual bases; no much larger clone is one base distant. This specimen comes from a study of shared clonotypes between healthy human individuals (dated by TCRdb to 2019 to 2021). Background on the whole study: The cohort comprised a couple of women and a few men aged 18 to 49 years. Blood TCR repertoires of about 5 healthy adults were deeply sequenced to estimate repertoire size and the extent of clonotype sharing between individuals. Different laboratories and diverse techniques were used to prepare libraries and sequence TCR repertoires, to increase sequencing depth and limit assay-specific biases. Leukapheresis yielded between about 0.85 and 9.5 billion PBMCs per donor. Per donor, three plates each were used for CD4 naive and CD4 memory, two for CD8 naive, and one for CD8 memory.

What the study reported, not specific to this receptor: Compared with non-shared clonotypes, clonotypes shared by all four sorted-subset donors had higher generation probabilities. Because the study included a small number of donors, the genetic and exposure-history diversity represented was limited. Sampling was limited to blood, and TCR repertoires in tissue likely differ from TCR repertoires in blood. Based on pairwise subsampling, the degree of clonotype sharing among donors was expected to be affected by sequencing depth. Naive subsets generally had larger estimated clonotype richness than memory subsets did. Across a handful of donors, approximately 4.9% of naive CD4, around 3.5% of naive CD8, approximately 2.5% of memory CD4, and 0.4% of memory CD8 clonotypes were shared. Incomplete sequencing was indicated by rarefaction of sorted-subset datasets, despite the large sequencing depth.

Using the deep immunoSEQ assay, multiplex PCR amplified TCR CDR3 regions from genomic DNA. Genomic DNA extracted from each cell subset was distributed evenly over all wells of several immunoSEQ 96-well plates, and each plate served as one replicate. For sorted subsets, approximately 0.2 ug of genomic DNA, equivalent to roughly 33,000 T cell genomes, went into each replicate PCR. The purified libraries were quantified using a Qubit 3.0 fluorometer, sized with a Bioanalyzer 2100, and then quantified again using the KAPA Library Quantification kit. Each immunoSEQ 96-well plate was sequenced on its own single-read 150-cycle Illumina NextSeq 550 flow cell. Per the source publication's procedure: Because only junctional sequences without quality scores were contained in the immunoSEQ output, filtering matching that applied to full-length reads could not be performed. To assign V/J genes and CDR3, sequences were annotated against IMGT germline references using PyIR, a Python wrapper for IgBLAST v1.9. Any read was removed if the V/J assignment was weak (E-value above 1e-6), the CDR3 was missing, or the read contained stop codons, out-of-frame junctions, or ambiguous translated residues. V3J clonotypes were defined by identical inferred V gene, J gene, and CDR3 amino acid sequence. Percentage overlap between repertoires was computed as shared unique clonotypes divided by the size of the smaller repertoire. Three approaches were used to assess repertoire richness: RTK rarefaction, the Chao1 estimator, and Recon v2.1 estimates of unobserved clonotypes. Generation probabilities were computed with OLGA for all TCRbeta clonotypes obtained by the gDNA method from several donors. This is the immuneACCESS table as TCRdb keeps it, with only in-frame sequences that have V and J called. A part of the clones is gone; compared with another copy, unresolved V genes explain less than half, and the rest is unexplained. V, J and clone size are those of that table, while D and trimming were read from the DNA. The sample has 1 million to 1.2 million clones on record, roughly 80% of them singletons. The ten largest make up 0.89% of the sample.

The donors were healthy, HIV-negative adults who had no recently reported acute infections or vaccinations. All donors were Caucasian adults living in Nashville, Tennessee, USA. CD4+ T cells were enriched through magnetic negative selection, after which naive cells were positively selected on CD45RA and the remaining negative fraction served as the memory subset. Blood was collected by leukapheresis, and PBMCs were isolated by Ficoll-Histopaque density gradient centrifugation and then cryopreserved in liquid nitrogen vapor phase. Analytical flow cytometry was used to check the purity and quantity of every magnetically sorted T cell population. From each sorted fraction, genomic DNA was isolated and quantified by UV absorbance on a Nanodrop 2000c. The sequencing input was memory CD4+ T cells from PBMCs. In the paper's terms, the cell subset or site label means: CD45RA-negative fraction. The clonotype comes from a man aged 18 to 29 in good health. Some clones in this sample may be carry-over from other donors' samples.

The CDR3 region reads CASRPTPGQGEDTEAFF. The nucleotide sequence is TGTGCCAGCAGACCGACACCGGGACAGGGAGAGGACACTGAAGCTTTCTTT. The chain was built from TRBV2 and TRBJ1-1; 9 of the junction bases match TRBD1. Trimming takes 6 bases off V and 3 bases off J; junction bases not matched to a gene: 14. The germline V gene gives CDR1 as SNHLY and CDR2 as FYNNEI. Including cysteine and phenylalanine, the CDR3 has 17 amino acids. The sequence is cut down to CDR3 DNA, 51 bases in frame from base 1.